The clone carrying this T cell receptor beta chain showed up just a few times. Its antigen is unknown. The sample comes from a study of beta chain features in type 1 diabetes. Study outcomes and limitations: Type 1 diabetes patients had moderately but significantly shorter TCRB CDR3s in all four CD4+ subsets. Whatever favoring of shorter templates PCR might show would apply equally to patients and controls.

Germline CDR1 is GTSNPN and CDR2 is SVGIG (reference sequence). The CDR3 sequence is 11 residues long. V was trimmed by 7 bases and J by 3 bases, leaving 9 bases between them. Sorting based on CD45RO/CCR7/CD25/CD127/CD95/CD27 separated CD4+ naive, central memory, regulatory and stem cell-like memory cells. Purity exceeding 95% was reached by all sorted populations. Investigators reverse transcribed all isolated RNA, so they sequenced expressed TCRB transcripts. Using immunoSEQ multiplex PCR, the repertoire was profiled, and TCRdb retains in-frame clones only, with some absent. Of about 330,000 clones listed, around 10% are singletons.

The sample taken for sequencing was naive CD4+ T cells from blood. This TCR was sampled from a woman aged 25-40 years in good health. This chain connects TRBV30 to TRBJ1-1, with D unresolved. The CDR3 nucleotides read TGTGCCTCCTCCCCCTACACTGAAGCTTTCTTT. Translated, it gives CASSPYTEAFF.